These 20 T cell receptor beta chains were sequenced from one sample in a study of human T cells and chemical hapten exposure (dated by TCRdb to the early 2020s). The time point label for this specimen denotes: pre-sensitization, week 0. The label giving this sample's treatment or condition can be read as: therapeutic diphenylcyclopropenone sensitization with weekly scalp DPC. To prepare the library, RACE was applied. Sequencer: NextSeq 500. Using fastp trimming at Q25 and MiXCR clonotype assembly, TCRdb reanalyzed the public sequencing data and kept in-frame beta chains. Rows matching on CDR3 protein sequence are summarized as one entry with the most common DNA and genes. This sample has approximately 260,000 distinct CDR3 sequences in its table, and roughly 8% of those were observed once. The ten biggest clones cover more than 0.95% of the sample. Sequencing was performed on whole blood, taken in connection with sensitization to the hapten diphenylcyclopropenone (DPC). These receptors all stem from a man younger than 35 with alopecia areata. Some clones in this sample may be carry-over from other donors' samples.

This clonotype was counted a few times. V and J are TRBV25-1 and TRBJ1-5; 7 nucleotides line up with TRBD1. Trimming took 9 bases from V and 4 from J; bases not matched to a gene: 6. Germline CDR1 and CDR2: MGHDK and SYGVNS. The CDR3 has 13 amino acids. CDR3 loop: CASQGGVNQPQHF. Here the CDR3 DNA reads TGTGCCAGTCAAGGGGGCGTAAATCAGCCCCAGCATTTT. Based on the CDR3 plus reference TRBV25-1 and TRBJ1-5, the full variable domain is EADIYQTPRYLVIGTGKKITLECSQTMGHDKMYWYQQDPGMELHLIHYSYGVNSTEKGDLSSESTVSRIRTEHFPLTLESARPSHTSQYLCASQGGVNQPQHFGDGTRLSIL.

This sequence joins TRBV20-1 and TRBJ2-1, with a tentative D call TRBD2 (5 bases). V dropped 6 bases and J dropped 3 bases, with 12 bases sitting between them. Germline lookup yields CDR1 DFQATT and CDR2 SNEGSKA (reference sequence). The CDR3 extends over 13 amino acids. DNA of the CDR3: TGCAGTGCCACCACCGGGAACTACAATGAGCAGTTCTTC. It encodes CSATTGNYNEQFF.

This clonotype showed up just a few times. The rearrangement uses TRBV7-2 and TRBJ1-5; D is uncertain. This CDR3 is 15 amino acids long. The V gene's germline CDR1 is SGHTA and CDR2 FQGNSA. Trimming stripped 3 bases from V and 0 bases from J, with 9 bases between. CDR3 in amino acids: CASSFGRSSNQPQHF. The CDR3 DNA follows: TGTGCCAGCAGCTTCGGACGGTCTAGCAATCAGCCCCAGCATTTT.

This clonotype was counted ten times or more. This rearrangement joins TRBV7-9 to TRBJ1-2, with a weak D call TRBD1 (6 bases). V was pared by 1 base and J by 8 bases, with 17 bases between. Per germline, CDR1 SEHNR and CDR2 FQNEAQ (reference sequence). This CDR3 is built from 15 residues. The CDR3 region is CASSLGQDGPKGYTF. The DNA for the CDR3 is TGTGCCAGCAGCTTAGGACAGGACGGACCAAAGGGCTACACCTTC.

This clonotype came up a few times. The chain recombines TRBV12-3 or TRBV12-4 with TRBJ2-5, with D uncertain. Trimming removed 3 bases at V and 1 base at J, with 12 bases between. The CDR3 length is 15 residues. Here the CDR3 reads CASSLDRYGQETQYF. The CDR3 nucleotides read TGTGCCAGCAGTTTGGATCGTTACGGCCAAGAGACCCAGTACTTC.

This clonotype was detected ten times or more. The chain links TRBV7-2 to TRBJ1-1, with 8 bases matching TRBD1. Unmatched junction bases numbered 7, after V lost 5 bases and J lost 5 bases. Germline CDR1 and CDR2: SGHTA and FQGNSA. This CDR3 is built from 14 residues. The CDR3, as DNA: TGTGCCAGCAGCGGGTGGACAGGGCGGACTGAAGCTTTCTTT. It specifies CASSGWTGRTEAFF.

The chain has TRBV29-1 and TRBJ1-1, with a tentative D call TRBD1 (6 bases). The germline V and J ends were trimmed by 7 bases and 6 bases, with 33 bases remaining between them. Germline CDR1 reads SQVTM; CDR2 reads ANQGSEA. The CDR3 runs 18 residues. As DNA, the CDR3 is TGCAGCGCCACTCAATCCTCTACAGGGTACGGCTTTCTGGCTGAAGCTTTCTTT. It is translated as CSATQSSTGYGFLAEAFF.

This clonotype appeared many times. V gene TRBV7-2 combines with J gene TRBJ1-2; D might be TRBD1 (5 bases). The CDR3 sequence is 14 residues long. The V gene lost 5 bases and the J gene lost 2 bases, with 12 bases spanning the gap. The germline V gene encodes CDR1 SGHTA and CDR2 FQGNSA. Here the CDR3 DNA reads TGTGCCAGCAGCCCCGACAGCCTCAACTATGGCTACACCTTC. Its translation: CASSPDSLNYGYTF.

Only a few counts were recorded for this clonotype. The gene calls are TRBV5-1 and TRBJ1-2; no clear D. This CDR3 spans 14 amino acids. Germline-derived CDR1 and CDR2 are SGHRS and YFSETQ. The V end lost 1 base, the J end lost 0 bases, and 7 bases lay between the germline ends. Here the CDR3 reads CASSLTVSNYGYTF. The DNA for the CDR3 is TGCGCCAGCAGCTTGACAGTTTCTAACTATGGCTACACCTTC. The full variable domain, completed using reference TRBV5-1 and TRBJ1-2, is KAGVTQTPRYLIKTRGQQVTLSCSPISGHRSVSWYQQTPGQGLQFLFEYFSETQRNKGNFPGRFSGRQFSNSRSEMNVSTLELGDSALYLCASSLTVSNYGYTFGSGTRLTVV.

This chain joins TRBV18 and TRBJ2-1, with 8 bases matching TRBD2. The CDR3 length is 14 residues. V was clipped by 5 bases and J by 5 bases; unmatched bases: 5. Germline V lookup: CDR1 KGHSH, CDR2 LQKENI. The CDR3 bases are TGTGCCAGCTCATTAATAGCGGGGCACAATGAGCAGTTCTTC. Amino acid sequence: CASSLIAGHNEQFF.

V and J are TRBV6-6 and TRBJ1-2; possible D gene TRBD1, 5 bases. The CDR3 is 13 residues long. The ends were cut back, 5 bases at V and 4 bases at J, with 11 bases in the middle. Germline V CDR1 and CDR2: MNHNY, SVGAGI (reference sequence). Written as DNA, the CDR3 is TGTGCCAGCAGTGAGGGGAGGGTCTATGGCTACACCTTC. Its translation is CASSEGRVYGYTF.

The chain combines TRBV6-5 with TRBJ1-5, with a possible D match to TRBD1 (6 bases). The CDR3 has 13 residues. Trimming left V 4 bases short and J 6 bases short, with 10 bases between. CDR1 and CDR2 from the germline V gene are MNHEY and SVGAGI. CDR3 sequence: CASSSGDTQPQHF. CDR3 DNA: TGTGCCAGCAGTTCAGGGGACACTCAGCCCCAGCATTTT.

The chain has TRBV4-1 and TRBJ2-1; possibly TRBD2 for D (5 bases). V was pared by 0 bases and J by 3 bases, with 12 bases between. Germline CDR1 MGHRA, CDR2 YSYEKL. The CDR3 consists of 16 residues. The CDR3 nucleotides read TGCGCCAGCAGCCAAGATAGAGGGCCTAACTACAATGAGCAGTTCTTC. Translated: CASSQDRGPNYNEQFF.

The V gene is TRBV29-1, the J gene TRBJ2-6, with 7 bases identical to TRBD1. V was clipped by 5 bases and J by 4 bases; unmatched bases: 5. CDR1 SQVTM and CDR2 ANQGSEA come from the germline V gene. This CDR3 is 14 amino acids long. The CDR3 nucleotides are TGCAGCGTTAGACAGGGTCCCGGGGCCAACGTCCTGACTTTC. Amino acids: CSVRQGPGANVLTF.

This chain's CDR3 is CASSFSVTGNTIYF. For the CDR3, the DNA is TGTGCCAGCAGCTTCAGTGTCACTGGAAACACCATATATTTT. The V gene is TRBV7-9, the J gene TRBJ1-3; D is ambiguous. V was clipped by 3 bases and J by 2 bases, with 8 bases between them. Germline CDR1 SEHNR, CDR2 FQNEAQ (reference sequence). The CDR3 runs to 14 residues.

This clonotype has ten or more counts. This chain links TRBV6-5 with TRBJ1-4, with D perhaps matching TRBD1 (5 bases). The germline CDR1 and CDR2 sequences are MNHEY and SVGAGI. V was pared by 4 bases and J by 2 bases, with 11 bases between. There are 15 residues in the CDR3. CDR3 in amino acids: CASSSSGGTNEKLFF. CDR3 bases: TGTGCCAGCAGTTCTTCCGGGGGTACTAATGAAAAACTGTTTTTT.

V gene TRBV7-9 combines with J gene TRBJ2-1; D remains unclear. The V and J ends lost 1 base and 1 base respectively, with 17 bases between them. CDR1 and CDR2 from the germline V gene are SEHNR and FQNEAQ (reference sequence). This CDR3 has 18 residues. In nucleotides, the CDR3 is TGTGCCAGCAGCTTAGGTTGGTCAGAAACGAAGTCCTACAATGAGCAGTTCTTC. It codes for CASSLGWSETKSYNEQFF.

This clonotype was found many times. The genes are TRBV7-2 and TRBJ2-3, with D possibly matching TRBD1 (5 bases). V was shortened by 3 bases and J by 4 bases, with 11 bases between the two germline ends. This CDR3 region has 14 residues. Germline V CDR1 and CDR2: SGHTA, FQGNSA. The CDR3 region is CASSFNRISDTQYF. CDR3 nucleotides: TGTGCCAGCAGCTTTAACAGGATTTCAGATACGCAGTATTTT.

The chain recombines TRBV7-9 with TRBJ1-1; 7 bases map to TRBD1. J gave up 0 bases and V 11 bases, and 6 bases lay outside the gene matches. There are 13 residues in the CDR3. In germline, CDR1 is SEHNR, CDR2 FQNEAQ (reference sequence). In DNA, the CDR3 is TGTGCCGGAAAGGGGGCCATGAACACTGAAGCTTTCTTT. Its translation is CAGKGAMNTEAFF.

Here the CDR3 reads CASSQERSTGDFYNSPLHF. The CDR3 region has the DNA TGCGCCAGCAGCCAAGAGCGATCTACAGGGGACTTTTATAATTCACCCCTCCACTTT. V usage is TRBV4-3 and J usage is TRBJ1-6; TRBD1 matches 7 bases. Looked up from germline, CDR1 is LGHNA and CDR2 is YSLEER. The V gene end was trimmed by 0 bases and the J gene end by 4 bases; junction bases not matched to a gene: 12. CDR3 length equals 19 residues.